The T cell receptor beta chain described here comes from a study of T cell responses to AZD1222 COVID-19 vaccine. Overall study results and limits: The donor group comprised mostly white British people and more females; the analysis possibly underestimated clonal diversity. Nearly half of spike-specific TCRs reportedly go after variant regions that carry no mutations.

About this clone: Its antigen is as yet unknown.

CDR3 length: 16 residues. Deletions cut 0 bases from V and 0 bases from J, with 12 bases between. Germline V gene data show CDR1 as SGDLS and CDR2 as YYNGEE. Data came from immunoSEQ multiplex PCR; TCRdb stores just in-frame clones and leaves some out. The sample includes 94,000 or so clones, roughly nine tenths of them seen just once. This TCR was recovered from an adult in good health. The gene calls are TRBV9 and TRBJ1-1; no definite D call. This specimen consisted of peripheral blood, obtained on day 0 of AZD1222 vaccination. The DNA for the CDR3 is TGTGCCAGCAGCGTAGGGGCCGCCCTGGTGAACACTGAAGCTTTCTTT. It codes for CASSVGAALVNTEAFF.